The 9 T cell receptor beta chains reported below all come from one sample, sequenced in a study of blood T cell repertoires in COVID-19. Libraries were prepared by immunoSEQ multiplex PCR; TCRdb keeps only in-frame clonotypes and omits some of them. The profile shows hundreds of thousands of clones, around 89% of them singletons. Source material: PBMCs or T cells enriched from blood (not recorded which). The origin of the receptors is a man aged 45 to 65 who had been exposed to COVID-19.

The chain has TRBV7-2 and TRBJ2-3; no clear D gene. V was trimmed by 2 bases and J by 0 bases, leaving 9 bases between them. The CDR3 is 15 residues long. Germline CDR1 and CDR2: SGHTA and FQGNSA. CDR3 amino acids: CASSLYSLSTDTQYF. CDR3 bases: TGTGCCAGCAGCTTATACAGTCTTAGCACAGATACGCAGTATTTT.

This sequence joins TRBV6-5 and TRBJ1-1; D perhaps matches TRBD1 (5 bases). Trimming pared 4 bases from V and 4 bases from J, leaving 13 bases between. CDR1 and CDR2 (germline): MNHEY, SVGAGI. The CDR3 has 14 amino acids. The CDR3 loop is CASSFGGRGTEAFF. The CDR3 coding sequence is TGTGCCAGCAGTTTCGGGGGACGAGGCACTGAAGCTTTCTTT.

This clone turned up a few times. This chain links TRBV11-3 with TRBJ1-1; 7 bases match TRBD1. The CDR3 is 14 residues long. Losses at the gene ends were 2 bases for V and 2 bases for J; bases not matched to a gene: 2. Germline-derived CDR1 and CDR2 are SGHNT and YENEEA. In DNA, the CDR3 is TGTGCCAGCAGCTTAACAGGGGATAACACTGAAGCTTTCTTT. Protein product: CASSLTGDNTEAFF.

A few counts support this clone. The rearrangement uses TRBV5-1 and TRBJ1-2; 7 nucleotides agree with TRBD1. V lost 6 bases to trimming and J lost 8 bases; unmatched junction nucleotides: 13. The germline V gene encodes CDR1 SGHRS and CDR2 YFSETQ. The CDR3 sequence is 14 residues long. The chain's CDR3 is CASTPLLGGDGYTF. DNA of the CDR3: TGCGCCAGCACCCCCTTGTTAGGGGGCGACGGCTACACCTTC.

The CDR3 nucleotides are TGTGCCAGCAGCTTAGAGCGGGGGGGTAGGGACTATGGCTACACCTTC. Its protein is CASSLERGGRDYGYTF. The V gene is TRBV7-2, the J gene TRBJ1-2; the D gene is possibly TRBD1 (5 bases). Germline values: CDR1 SGHTA, CDR2 FQGNSA. The CDR3 length is 16 residues. V was clipped by 1 base and J by 3 bases, with 15 bases between them.

The genes are TRBV5-1 and TRBJ1-1; tentative D call: TRBD1 (6 bases). Germline V gives CDR1 SGHRS, CDR2 YFSETQ. Trimming stripped 4 bases from V and 3 bases from J, with 16 bases between. This CDR3 is built from 15 residues. DNA of the CDR3: TGCGCCAGCAGCCACGGGGGGGCAGGGGACACTGAAGCTTTCTTT. Protein: CASSHGGAGDTEAFF.

J is TRBJ1-2 and V is TRBV11-2; D remains ambiguous. The germline CDR1 and CDR2 sequences are SGHAT and FQNNGV. With 1 base removed from V and 8 bases from J, the gap between germline ends came to 11 bases. The CDR3 spans 13 residues. In DNA, the CDR3 is TGTGCCAGCAGCTTAGTTCCCCTTAGCGGCTACACCTTC. This encodes CASSLVPLSGYTF.

This clone came up a few times. The rearrangement links TRBV7-8 to TRBJ2-7; 8 bases line up with TRBD1. CDR1 SGHVS and CDR2 FQNEAQ come from the germline V gene. Losses at the gene ends were 4 bases for V and 1 base for J; bases not matched to a gene: 3. This CDR3 region has 14 residues. CDR3 residues: CASSWDRQSYEQYF. DNA of the CDR3: TGTGCCAGCAGCTGGGACAGGCAGTCCTACGAGCAGTACTTC.

A single count supports this clone. The chain is built from TRBV6-1 and TRBJ1-1; D not resolved. Germline-derived CDR1 and CDR2 are MNHNS and SASEGT. The CDR3 covers 13 residues. Trimming removed 1 base from V and 1 base from J, with 4 bases in between. DNA for the CDR3: TGTGCCAGCAGTGAAGACAGGAACACTGAAGCTTTCTTT. Protein: CASSEDRNTEAFF.